A single sample gave rise to the 13 T cell receptor beta chains below, sequenced in a study of T cells after yellow fever vaccination. Using its own MiXCR run on the 5' RACE reads, TCRdb lists one record per CDR3 protein. Of 360,000 or so distinct CDR3 sequences listed, 11% are singletons. This sample comprised PBMCs, obtained on the day of the first yellow fever vaccination. All receptors derive from a man aged 18 to 30 who received the YFV17D yellow fever vaccine.

This clonotype appeared once. This chain connects TRBV5-1 to TRBJ2-1; 15 nucleotides align to TRBD2. The junction had 17 bases not matched to a gene; V was cut back by 1 base and J by 6 bases. CDR3 size: 21 residues. Germline lookup yields CDR1 SGHRS and CDR2 YFSETQ. CDR3 protein: CASSLLSSGLAGGSMSNEQFF. The CDR3 bases are TGCGCCAGCAGCTTGCTATCTTCGGGACTAGCGGGGGGATCCATGTCCAATGAGCAGTTCTTC.

The chain carries TRBV12-3 or TRBV12-4 and TRBJ1-5, with unresolved D. The V gene lost 7 bases and the J gene lost 1 base, with 8 bases spanning the gap. The length of the CDR3 is 13 residues. In nucleotides, the CDR3 is TGTGCCAGCAAATTGGGGAGCAATCAGCCCCAGCATTTT. Protein sequence: CASKLGSNQPQHF.

This clonotype was recorded a few times. This rearrangement joins TRBV12-3 or TRBV12-4 to TRBJ2-2; D unclear. Trimming pared 7 bases from V and 7 bases from J, leaving 22 bases between. The CDR3 has 16 residues. The CDR3 sequence is CASTSNLAATSGELFF. CDR3 nucleotide sequence: TGTGCCAGCACCTCCAATCTGGCGGCCACGAGCGGGGAGCTGTTTTTT.

The chain joins TRBV5-1 to TRBJ2-2; weak D call: TRBD2 (6 bases). CDR1 and CDR2 from the germline V gene are SGHRS and YFSETQ. Trimming shortened V by 4 bases and J by 0 bases, and 16 bases separated the two germline ends. The CDR3 consists of 17 residues. The CDR3 DNA reads as TGCGCCAGCAGCCCCGCCTCGGCGGGGACGAACACCGGGGAGCTGTTTTTT. This gives the protein CASSPASAGTNTGELFF.

This sequence joins TRBV27 and TRBJ2-3, with D perhaps matching TRBD2 (6 bases). The germline V gene encodes CDR1 MNHEY and CDR2 SMNVEV (reference sequence). This CDR3 has 16 residues. The V gene lost 6 bases and the J gene lost 0 bases, with 16 bases spanning the gap. CDR3 coding DNA: TGTGCCAGCAGAATGCGGGGCGGGACTAGCACAGATACGCAGTATTTT. Amino acid sequence: CASRMRGGTSTDTQYF.

CDR3 in DNA: TGCGCCAGCAGCCAAGATACAAGCGGGGGACACACCGGGGAGCTGTTTTTT. Its translation is CASSQDTSGGHTGELFF. V gene TRBV4-1 combines with J gene TRBJ2-2, with 8 nucleotides matching TRBD2. After removal of 0 bases from V and 3 bases from J, the junction contained 6 bases not matched to a gene. Per the germline V gene, CDR1 is MGHRA and CDR2 is YSYEKL. The CDR3 sequence is 17 residues long.

A note on this clonotype: A read error may account for a junction end that differs from germline. This chain uses TRBV12-3 or TRBV12-4 with TRBJ2-5; a possible D gene is TRBD1 (7 bases). The CDR3 is 16 residues long. The CDR3 reads CPSRGALGTAQETQYF. The CDR3 DNA reads as TGTCCCAGCAGGGGGGCCCTCGGGACCGCTCAAGAGACCCAGTACTTC.

V gene TRBV5-1 combines with J gene TRBJ2-2; perhaps TRBD1 as D (6 bases). V was shortened by 4 bases and J by 4 bases, with 14 bases between the two germline ends. This CDR3 is built from 15 residues. The germline gives CDR1 SGHRS, CDR2 YFSETQ. The CDR3 bases are TGCGCCAGCAGCATACGGACAGTGGGCACCGGGGAGCTGTTTTTT. It specifies CASSIRTVGTGELFF.

This clonotype came up many times. The gene calls are TRBV6-5 and TRBJ2-1, with 7 bases matching TRBD1. V lost 5 bases to trimming and J lost 2 bases; unmatched junction nucleotides: 3. CDR1 MNHEY and CDR2 SVGAGI come from the germline V gene. This CDR3 is built from 14 residues. DNA for the CDR3: TGTGCCAGCAGTCGACAGGGCCCCTACAATGAGCAGTTCTTC. This translates into CASSRQGPYNEQFF.

The J gene is TRBJ1-2, the V gene TRBV20-1; 11 positions agree with TRBD1. The CDR3 sequence is 15 residues long. V lost 0 bases, J lost 4 bases, and 4 bases stayed unmatched. Germline loops: CDR1 DFQATT, CDR2 SNEGSKA (reference sequence). CDR3 sequence: CSARDWTGGGYGYTF. For the CDR3, the DNA is TGCAGTGCTAGAGATTGGACAGGGGGCGGCTATGGCTACACCTTC.

The chain has TRBV7-8 and TRBJ2-5; D gene ambiguous. This CDR3 comprises 14 residues. Germline V CDR1 and CDR2: SGHVS, FQNEAQ. Trimming left V 8 bases short and J 2 bases short, with 15 bases between. The CDR3 DNA is TGTGCCAGCGTTATGGGTCGTTGGCAAGAGACCCAGTACTTC. It yields the protein CASVMGRWQETQYF.

This clonotype showed up just a few times. The chain couples TRBV7-2 to TRBJ1-1; the match to TRBD1 covers 8 bases. The ends lost 3 bases at V and 3 bases at J; junction bases unmatched: 3. CDR1 SGHTA and CDR2 FQGNSA come from the germline V gene. The CDR3 runs to 14 residues. CDR3 amino acids: CASSFDRGDTEAFF. CDR3 sequence (DNA): TGTGCCAGCAGCTTCGACAGGGGAGACACTGAAGCTTTCTTT.

This chain joins TRBV5-1 and TRBJ2-7; no clear D gene. The germline gives CDR1 SGHRS, CDR2 YFSETQ. Trimming removed 1 base at V and 3 bases at J, with 8 bases between. This CDR3 contains 13 residues. The CDR3 is CASSLYTDYEQYF. DNA of the CDR3: TGCGCCAGCAGCTTGTATACGGACTACGAGCAGTACTTC.